This T cell receptor beta chain was captured in a study of cytomegalovirus exposure and HLA in healthy donors. General study results and limits: Rarity characterized most TCR sequences, yet some public TCRs appeared in many donors.

The germline gives CDR1 MNHNY, CDR2 SVGAGI (reference sequence). Trimming removed 6 bases at V and 6 bases at J, with 20 bases between. This CDR3 has 15 residues. Sequencing used immunoSEQ multiplex PCR; TCRdb keeps in-frame clones, though not all of them. Of 150,000 to 200,000 clones listed, around 85% were seen once; the top ten hold 5% to 7%. A remark on this clone: Its antigen is undetermined.

This chain uses TRBV6-6 with TRBJ1-1; D perhaps matches TRBD1 (6 bases). The sequencing sample was made of PBMCs. The TCR originated in a woman aged 25 to 39 in good health and CMV-seronegative. This chain's CDR3 is CASSSKQGISAEAFF. CDR3 bases: TGTGCCAGCAGCTCCAAACAGGGTATCTCCGCTGAAGCTTTCTTT.